This TCR beta chain was profiled in a study of CD8+ T cells in alopecia areata. General observations from the study: TCRs were shared less clearly across patients than in mice, possibly for HLA-related reasons. Normal skin contains resident alphabeta T cells, and these are also sequenced in scalp samples.

The CDR3 is made up of 14 amino acids. Germline V gene lookup returns CDR1 MNHEY and CDR2 SMNVEV (reference sequence). Germline trimming cut 6 bases from V and 5 bases from J; bases unmatched to any gene: 6. Concerning this clone itself: Its antigen is as yet unknown.

Sequencing templates came from extracted RNA that was reverse transcribed into cDNA. TCRdb's table, derived via immunoSEQ multiplex PCR, lists solely in-frame clones and lacks some. The sample lists 140,000 to 150,000 clones, 62% occurring once. The authors sorted CD4+ and CD8+ T cells from PBMCs. The TCR sequence derives from a human donor in good health. The sequenced sample consisted of CD8+ T cells sorted from blood. The rearrangement links TRBV27 to TRBJ2-7, with 11 nucleotides matching TRBD1. CDR3 nucleotides: TGTGCCAGCAGGCACGGACAGGGGGCCCACGAGCAGTACTTC. Its protein product is CASRHGQGAHEQYF.